The T cell receptor (beta chain) described here comes from a study of T cells after yellow fever vaccination. Study-wide context: The SMART-Seq v4 Ultra Low Input method served to prepare the low-cell-number fractions. Findings and caveats of the study: Relatively few clonotypes were ones that appeared in both CD4 and CD8 compartments. FACS-sorted repertoires could contain abundant clonotypes contaminating from the bulk population.

This clonotype was observed a handful of times. Its antigen is not identified. The V end was cut by 1 base, the J end by 4 bases, with 8 bases between. The CDR3 is 14 residues long. The V gene's germline CDR1 is SGHDN and CDR2 FVKESK. TCR cDNA, made by 5'RACE template switching, carried an added universal primer site and UMIs. Each CDR3 protein is one row after TCRdb ran MiXCR on the 5' RACE reads. The sample records 510,000 or so distinct CDR3 sequences, about 19% being singletons. This receptor was taken from a man between 25 and 39 years old who received the YFV17D yellow fever vaccine. This specimen was PBMCs, taken 15 days after the yellow fever booster vaccination. The chain couples TRBV14 to TRBJ2-4; no definite D call. The CDR3 here is CASSQGGHKNIQYF. The CDR3 region has the DNA TGTGCCAGCAGCCAAGGCGGCCATAAAAACATTCAGTACTTC.